Listed here are 22 T cell receptor beta chains from one sample, sequenced in a study of molecular identifiers for immune sequencing clone quantification. One entry per CDR3 protein results from TCRdb running MiXCR on the PCR reads. The table shows roughly 300,000 distinct CDR3 sequences, with 24% occurring only once. Sequenced material: naive CD8+ T cells from blood, with Jurkat cell RNA spiked in. Subset specified: FACS-sorted CD8+CD4-CCR7+CD45RA+ naive T cells. All receptors derive from a human donor in good health. Some libraries in this study had Jurkat cell RNA spiked in.

The chain employs TRBV12-3 or TRBV12-4 and TRBJ2-3; TRBD1 aligns across 8 bases. The J segment lost 8 bases and the V segment lost 3 bases, leaving 10 bases of the junction unmatched. CDR3 length equals 15 residues. The CDR3 sequence: CASSFFGQGAGTQYF. CDR3 sequence (DNA): TGTGCCAGCAGTTTCTTCGGACAGGGCGCAGGTACGCAGTATTTT.

This clonotype was seen at least ten times. The J gene is TRBJ2-7, the V gene TRBV9; 7 bases are shared with TRBD2. This CDR3 is 12 amino acids long. Germline V gene lookup returns CDR1 SGDLS and CDR2 YYNGEE. With 7 bases clipped from V and 3 bases from J, the junction kept 4 bases outside the gene matches. This chain's CDR3 is CASGGDGYEQYF. CDR3 DNA sequence: TGTGCCAGCGGGGGGGACGGCTACGAGCAGTACTTC.

Points on this clonotype: Given a much more abundant clone one base away, this may be a read error. The chain recombines TRBV6-5 with TRBJ1-4; maybe TRBD1 (5 bases). CDR1 MNHEY and CDR2 SVGAGI come from the germline V gene. The CDR3 covers 14 residues. The CDR3 DNA is TGTGGCAGCAGTTACGACAGCACAGGTGAAAAACTGTTTTTT. It is translated as CGSSYDSTGEKLFF.

Of note for this clonotype: At one end, the junction sequence differs from germline, possibly due to a read error. The gene calls are TRBV7-9 and TRBJ2-5; 7 bases map to TRBD2. The length of the CDR3 is 16 residues. CDR1 is SEHNR and CDR2 is FQNEAQ in the germline V gene (reference sequence). The CDR3 coding sequence is TGTGCCAGCAGCCCACCGCTGGGGGGGTCACAAGAGCCCCAGTACTTC. Its translation is CASSPPLGGSQEPQYF.

This clonotype was seen many times. The chain uses TRBV29-1 and TRBJ1-1, with TRBD1 as a possible D gene (5 bases). Germline V gene sequence: CDR1 SQVTM, CDR2 ANQGSEA. This CDR3 has 14 residues. V lost 7 bases and J lost 0, with 15 bases in between. The CDR3 here is CSAYPGRVNTEAFF. The CDR3 nucleotides are TGCAGCGCTTACCCGGGGCGTGTGAACACTGAAGCTTTCTTT.

This clonotype was found many times. The rearrangement uses TRBV7-2 and TRBJ1-1, with D perhaps TRBD1 (6 bases). Germline loops: CDR1 SGHTA, CDR2 FQGNSA. V shed 1 base and J shed 5 bases, with 11 bases lying between them. The CDR3 covers 14 residues. The CDR3 here is CASSLGGGVTEAFF. In DNA, the CDR3 is TGTGCCAGCAGCTTAGGAGGGGGAGTGACTGAAGCTTTCTTT.

V gene TRBV5-5 combines with J gene TRBJ1-1, with D possibly being TRBD1 (5 bases). CDR1 and CDR2 (germline): SGHKS, YYEKEE (reference sequence). CDR3 size: 15 residues. Trimming stripped 0 bases from V and 7 bases from J, with 16 bases between. The CDR3 DNA reads as TGTGCCAGCAGCTTGGGGCAGGGAGAATGGGGTGAAGCTTTCTTT. Amino acid sequence: CASSLGQGEWGEAFF. Variable domain in full (rest from reference TRBV5-5 and TRBJ1-1): DAGVTQSPTHLIKTRGQQVTLRCSPISGHKSVSWYQQVLGQGPQFIFQYYEKEERGRGNFPDRFSARQFPNYSSELNVNALLLGDSALYLCASSLGQGEWGEAFFGQGTRLTVV.

This clonotype was counted ten times or more. The CDR3 loop reads CASSVDQNTEAFF. CDR3 sequence (DNA): TGTGCCAGCAGCGTTGACCAAAACACTGAAGCTTTCTTT. The chain employs TRBV9 and TRBJ1-1, with D hard to call. The CDR3 has 13 amino acids. V was trimmed by 2 bases and J by 2 bases, leaving 7 bases between them. Germline V gene data show CDR1 as SGDLS and CDR2 as YYNGEE.

V gene TRBV6-5 combines with J gene TRBJ2-4, with 10 positions matching TRBD2. The J segment lost 4 bases and the V segment lost 6 bases, leaving 6 bases of the junction unmatched. Germline V gene lookup returns CDR1 MNHEY and CDR2 SVGAGI. The CDR3 is 15 residues long. The CDR3 loop is CASSLLAGTKNIQYF. CDR3 DNA: TGTGCCAGCAGCCTACTAGCGGGGACGAAAAACATTCAGTACTTC.

As to this clonotype: A much larger clone differs by one base, so this may be a read error. The chain combines TRBV28 with TRBJ1-1; D might be TRBD1 (5 bases). Germline V gives CDR1 MDHEN, CDR2 SYDVKM. V was cut by 3 bases and J by 4 bases, with 15 bases left in between. This CDR3 is built from 15 residues. CDR3 loop: CASSFLGVSGTEAFF. The DNA of the CDR3 is TGTGCCAGCAGTTTTTTGGGGGTGTCTGGCACTGAAGCTTTCTTT.

The sample holds a few counts of this clonotype. The J gene is TRBJ2-1, the V gene TRBV4-2; TRBD2 agrees at 10 bases. V shed 0 bases and J 7 bases; nucleotides not matched to a gene: 9. In germline, CDR1 is LGHNA, CDR2 YNFKEQ. This CDR3 has 17 amino acids. Here the CDR3 DNA reads TGTGCCAGCAGCCAAGAATGGAGCGGGAGGGCCTTAAATGAGCAGTTCTTC. Translated, it gives CASSQEWSGRALNEQFF.

The table lists this clonotype with a few counts. V is TRBV7-9 and J is TRBJ1-4; D remains ambiguous. The V gene's germline CDR1 is SEHNR and CDR2 FQNEAQ (reference sequence). Trimming left V 1 base short and J 8 bases short, with 17 bases between. The CDR3 extends over 16 amino acids. The DNA of the CDR3 is TGTGCCAGCAGCTTAGAAGTCGGAGGGTTCGGAGAAAAACTGTTTTTT. Translation gives CASSLEVGGFGEKLFF.

This clonotype was detected many times. This chain links TRBV20-1 with TRBJ2-7; D possibly corresponds to TRBD2 (5 bases). Per germline, CDR1 DFQATT and CDR2 SNEGSKA (reference sequence). Trimming removed 0 bases at V and 4 bases at J, with 16 bases between. The CDR3 totals 15 residues. The CDR3 loop is CSARDVVGGGYEQYF. The CDR3 bases are TGCAGTGCTAGAGATGTGGTTGGAGGTGGGTACGAGCAGTACTTC.

This clonotype has more than one count but fewer than ten. CDR3 coding DNA: TGCAGTGCACCCGGCGGGCGTCGGTACGAGCAGTACTTC. Translated, it gives CSAPGGRRYEQYF. V gene TRBV20-1 combines with J gene TRBJ2-7; D is possibly TRBD2 (5 bases). The CDR3 is 13 residues long. The ends were cut back, 6 bases at V and 4 bases at J, with 16 bases in the middle. Germline loops: CDR1 DFQATT, CDR2 SNEGSKA (reference sequence).

This clonotype was seen a few times. The CDR3 sequence: CASSLNANNEQFF. The CDR3 DNA reads as TGTGCCAGCAGCTTAAACGCCAACAATGAGCAGTTCTTC. This sequence joins TRBV7-9 and TRBJ2-1; D unresolved. The V and J ends lost 2 bases and 5 bases respectively, with 7 bases between them. Germline-derived CDR1 and CDR2 are SEHNR and FQNEAQ (reference sequence). The CDR3 is 13 residues long.

The genes are TRBV30 and TRBJ1-1, with D perhaps TRBD1 (6 bases). The CDR3 sequence is 15 residues long. From germline, CDR1 is GTSNPN and CDR2 SVGIG (reference sequence). The ends were cut back, 4 bases at V and 4 bases at J, with 19 bases in the middle. The CDR3 region has the DNA TGTGCCTGGACCCGGGGGGCTCCTGGGTTCACTGAAGCTTTCTTT. Translation: CAWTRGAPGFTEAFF.

In the case of this clonotype: A read error is possible here, since a much larger clone lies one base away. The chain links TRBV7-9 to TRBJ2-3, with no clear D. TRBJ1-5 matches the DNA end more closely, so the J call is doubtful. CDR3 size: 14 residues. Germline loops: CDR1 SEHNR, CDR2 FQNEAQ (reference sequence). CDR3 sequence: CASSTRSDTDTQHF. DNA for the CDR3: TGTGCCAGCAGCACCCGCAGCGACACAGATACGCAGCATTTT.

The chain recombines TRBV12-3 or TRBV12-4 with TRBJ2-3; 9 bases match TRBD1. V shed 6 bases and J 6 bases; nucleotides not matched to a gene: 13. This CDR3 has 16 amino acids. CDR3 residues: CASSPPRDRELDTQYF. In nucleotides, the CDR3 is TGTGCCAGCAGCCCTCCCCGGGACAGGGAACTCGATACGCAGTATTTT.

This chain joins TRBV4-1 and TRBJ1-2, with D maybe TRBD1 (5 bases). The CDR3 is 16 residues long. Germline V gives CDR1 MGHRA, CDR2 YSYEKL. The V gene lost 0 bases and the J gene lost 0 bases, with 11 bases spanning the gap. As DNA, the CDR3 is TGCGCCAGCAGCCAAGACTCAGGGAGTGCTAACTATGGCTACACCTTC. Translation gives CASSQDSGSANYGYTF.

This clonotype was seen at least ten times. The chain links TRBV12-3 or TRBV12-4 to TRBJ2-1; D is ambiguous. The CDR3 length is 14 residues. Between the trimmed V and J ends, which lost 1 base and 1 base, there was a span of 5 bases. The CDR3 sequence: CASSLGRSYNEQFF. The CDR3 nucleotides read TGTGCCAGCAGTTTAGGCCGATCCTACAATGAGCAGTTCTTC.

This clonotype was counted between two and nine times. The genes are TRBV24-1 and TRBJ2-1; 10 nucleotides align to TRBD2. Per germline, CDR1 KGHDR and CDR2 SFDVKD. Trimming took 4 bases from V and 6 from J; bases not matched to a gene: 5. The CDR3 consists of 15 residues. The CDR3 bases are TGTGCCACCAGTGACTCTAGCGGGAGTTTCAATGAGCAGTTCTTC. As protein: CATSDSSGSFNEQFF.

Written as DNA, the CDR3 is TGTGCCAGCAAATTAGATACGCAGTATTTT. Protein product: CASKLDTQYF. The chain employs TRBV27 and TRBJ2-3, with unresolved D. The CDR3 consists of 10 residues. V lost 7 bases and J 5 bases, leaving 4 bases between the germline ends. CDR1 MNHEY and CDR2 SMNVEV come from the germline V gene (reference sequence).